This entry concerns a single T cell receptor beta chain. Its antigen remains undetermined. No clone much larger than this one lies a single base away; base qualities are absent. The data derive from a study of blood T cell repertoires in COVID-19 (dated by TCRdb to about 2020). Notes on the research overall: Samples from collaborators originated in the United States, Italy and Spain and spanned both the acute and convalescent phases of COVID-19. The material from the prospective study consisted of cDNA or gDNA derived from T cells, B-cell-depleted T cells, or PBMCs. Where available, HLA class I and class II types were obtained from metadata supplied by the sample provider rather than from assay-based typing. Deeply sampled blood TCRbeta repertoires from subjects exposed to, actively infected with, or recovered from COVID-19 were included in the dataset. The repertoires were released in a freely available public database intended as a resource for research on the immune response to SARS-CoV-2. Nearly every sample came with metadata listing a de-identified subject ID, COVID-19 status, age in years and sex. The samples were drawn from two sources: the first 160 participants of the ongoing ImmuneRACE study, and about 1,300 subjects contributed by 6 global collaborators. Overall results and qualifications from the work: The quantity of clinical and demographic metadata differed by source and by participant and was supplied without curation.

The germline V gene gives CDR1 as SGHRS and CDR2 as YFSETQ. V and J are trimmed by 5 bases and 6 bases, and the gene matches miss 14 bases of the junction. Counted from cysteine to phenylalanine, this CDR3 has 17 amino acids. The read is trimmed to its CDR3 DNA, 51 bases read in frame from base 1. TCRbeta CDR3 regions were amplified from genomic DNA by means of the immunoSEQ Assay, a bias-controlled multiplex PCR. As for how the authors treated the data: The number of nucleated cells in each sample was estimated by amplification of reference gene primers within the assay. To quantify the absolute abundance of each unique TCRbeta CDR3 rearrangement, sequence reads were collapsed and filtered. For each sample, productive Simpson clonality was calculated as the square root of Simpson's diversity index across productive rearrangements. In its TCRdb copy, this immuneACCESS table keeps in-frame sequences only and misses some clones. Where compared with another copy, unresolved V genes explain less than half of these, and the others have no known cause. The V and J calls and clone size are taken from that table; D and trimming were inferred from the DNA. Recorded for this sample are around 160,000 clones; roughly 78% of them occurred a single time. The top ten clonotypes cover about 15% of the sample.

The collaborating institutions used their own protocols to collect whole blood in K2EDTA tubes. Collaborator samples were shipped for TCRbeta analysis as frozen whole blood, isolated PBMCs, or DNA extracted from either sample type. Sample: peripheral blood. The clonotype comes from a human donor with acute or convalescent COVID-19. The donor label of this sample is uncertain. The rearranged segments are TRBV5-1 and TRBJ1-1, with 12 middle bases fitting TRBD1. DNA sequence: TGCGCCAGCAGTTTCGCCGGGACAGGGGGCGGAGGCCCTGAAGCTTTCTTT. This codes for CASSFAGTGGGGPEAFF.